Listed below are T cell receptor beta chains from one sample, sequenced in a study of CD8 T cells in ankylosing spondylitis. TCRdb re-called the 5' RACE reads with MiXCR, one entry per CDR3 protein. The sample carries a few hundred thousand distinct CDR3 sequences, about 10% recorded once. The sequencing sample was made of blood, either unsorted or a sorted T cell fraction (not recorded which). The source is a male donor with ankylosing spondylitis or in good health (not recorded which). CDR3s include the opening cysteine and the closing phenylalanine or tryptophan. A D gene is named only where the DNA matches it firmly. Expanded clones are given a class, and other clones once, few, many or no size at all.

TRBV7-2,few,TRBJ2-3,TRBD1,CAGRQGRVEDTQYF,TGTGCCGGAAGACAGGGGCGCGTAGAGGATACGCAGTATTTT
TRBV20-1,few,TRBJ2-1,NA,CSARAGGEVYNEQFF,TGCAGTGCTAGAGCAGGCGGGGAGGTATACAATGAGCAGTTCTTC
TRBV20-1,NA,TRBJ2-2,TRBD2,CSARDGGLADTGELFF,TGCAGTGCGAGGGACGGCGGACTAGCCGACACCGGGGAGCTGTTTTTT
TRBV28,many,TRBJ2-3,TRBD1,CASSLGTGTDTQYF,TGTGCCAGCAGTTTAGGGACAGGCACAGATACGCAGTATTTT
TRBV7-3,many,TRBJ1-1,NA,CASSPQPRNTEAFF,TGTGCCAGCAGCCCTCAACCAAGGAACACTGAAGCTTTCTTT
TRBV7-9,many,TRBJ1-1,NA,CASSLEWGEEAFF,TGTGCCAGCAGCTTAGAATGGGGGGAAGAAGCTTTCTTT
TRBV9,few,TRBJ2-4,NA,CASSVGQDKNIQYF,TGTGCCAGCAGCGTAGGGCAGGACAAAAACATTCAGTACTTC
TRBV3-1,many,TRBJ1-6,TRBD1,CASSQTGGFSSSPLHF,TGTGCCAGCAGCCAAACAGGGGGCTTTTCGAGTTCACCCCTCCACTTT
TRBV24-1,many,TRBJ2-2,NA,CATSDYGELFF,TGTGCCACCAGTGATTACGGGGAGCTGTTTTTT
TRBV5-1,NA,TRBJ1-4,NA,CASSEGQRREKLFF,TGCGCCAGCAGCGAGGGACAAAGGCGTGAAAAACTGTTTTTT
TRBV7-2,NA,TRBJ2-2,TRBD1,CASSPDRGLVTGELFF,TGTGCCAGCAGCCCTGACAGGGGGCTCGTCACCGGGGAGCTGTTTTTT
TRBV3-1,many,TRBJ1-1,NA,CASSQGGAGTEAFF,TGTGCCAGCAGCCAGGGGGGCGCGGGGACTGAAGCTTTCTTT
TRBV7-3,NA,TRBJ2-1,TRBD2,CASSSSPGGGNEQFF,TGTGCCAGCAGTTCCTCCCCCGGCGGGGGAAATGAGCAGTTCTTC
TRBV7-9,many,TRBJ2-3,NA,CASSYTWDTQYF,TGTGCCAGCAGCTACACGTGGGATACGCAGTATTTT
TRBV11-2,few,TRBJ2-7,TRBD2,CASSPRALAGVPPYEQYF,TGTGCCAGCAGCCCTAGGGCTCTAGCGGGGGTCCCACCCTACGAGCAGTACTTC
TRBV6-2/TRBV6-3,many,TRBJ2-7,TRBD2,CEGGLTREQYF,TGTGAGGGAGGGTTGACGCGCGAGCAGTACTTC
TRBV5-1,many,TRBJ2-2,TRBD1,CASSRGTGNTGELFF,TGCGCCAGCAGTCGTGGGACAGGCAACACCGGGGAGCTGTTTTTT
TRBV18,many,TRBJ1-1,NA,CASSPPAGRNTEAFF,TGTGCCAGCTCACCACCCGCAGGGAGAAACACTGAAGCTTTCTTT
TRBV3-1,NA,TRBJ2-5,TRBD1,CASSQAPGTGSQETQYF,TGTGCCAGCAGCCAAGCCCCCGGGACAGGAAGTCAAGAGACCCAGTACTTC
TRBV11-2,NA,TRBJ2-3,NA,CACSLVLGAESDTQYF,TGTGCCTGCAGCTTAGTGTTGGGGGCCGAGTCAGACACGCAGTATTTT
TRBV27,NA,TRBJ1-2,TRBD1,CASGTGQGNGYTF,TGTGCCAGCGGGACGGGACAGGGAAATGGCTACACCTTC
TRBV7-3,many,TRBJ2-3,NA,CASSLMGGDTQYF,TGTGCCAGCAGCTTAATGGGTGGAGATACGCAGTATTTT
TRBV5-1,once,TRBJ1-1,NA,CASSRGGETTEAFF,TGCGCCAGCAGCCGGGGGGGTGAGACCACTGAAGCTTTCTTT
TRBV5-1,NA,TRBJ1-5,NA,CASSIFRGLSNQPQHF,TGCGCCAGCTCCATCTTCAGGGGTCTCTCCAATCAGCCCCAGCATTTT
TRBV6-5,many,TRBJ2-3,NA,CASSYTADTQYF,TGTGCCAGCAGTTACACCGCAGATACGCAGTATTTT
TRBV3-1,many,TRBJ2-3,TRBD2,CASSQGGGLDTQYF,TGTGCCAGCAGCCAAGGGGGGGGATTGGATACGCAGTATTTT
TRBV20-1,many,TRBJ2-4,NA,CSAHGKGDIQYF,TGCAGTGCTCATGGGAAGGGAGACATTCAGTACTTC
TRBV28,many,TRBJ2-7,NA,CASSLLTEEQYF,TGTGCCAGCAGTTTATTAACGGAAGAGCAGTACTTC
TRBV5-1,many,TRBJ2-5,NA,CASSLYPFGAETQYF,TGCGCCAGCAGCTTGTATCCATTCGGGGCAGAGACCCAGTACTTC
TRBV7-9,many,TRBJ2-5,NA,CASSPGDLAQETQYF,TGTGCCAGCAGCCCAGGGGACTTGGCACAAGAGACCCAGTACTTC
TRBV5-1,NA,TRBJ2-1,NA,CASHFDGAHNEQFF,TGCGCCAGCCACTTTGACGGGGCCCACAATGAGCAGTTCTTC
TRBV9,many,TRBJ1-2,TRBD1,CASSPETGGLGDGYTF,TGTGCCAGCAGCCCAGAGACAGGGGGGCTGGGGGATGGCTACACCTTC
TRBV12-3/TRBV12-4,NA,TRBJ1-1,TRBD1,CASRWDREGEAFF,TGTGCCAGCAGATGGGACAGGGAGGGAGAAGCTTTCTTT
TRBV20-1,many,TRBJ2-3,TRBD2,CSATTASGVTDTQYF,TGCAGTGCTACCACCGCTAGCGGTGTGACAGATACGCAGTATTTT
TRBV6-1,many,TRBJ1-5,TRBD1,CASSQGQGGDQPQHF,TGTGCCAGCAGTCAGGGACAGGGGGGAGATCAGCCCCAGCATTTT
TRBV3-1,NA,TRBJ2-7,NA,CASSQGTTFKSGNEQYF,TGTGCCAGCAGCCAAGGGACGACTTTTAAGTCTGGTAACGAGCAGTACTTC
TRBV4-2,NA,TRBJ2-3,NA,CASSQDRGVDDTDTQYF,TGTGCCAGCAGCCAAGATCGTGGGGTGGATGACACAGATACGCAGTATTTT
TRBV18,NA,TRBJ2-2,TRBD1,CASCYGTGDTGELFF,TGTGCCAGCTGCTACGGGACAGGAGACACCGGGGAGCTGTTTTTT
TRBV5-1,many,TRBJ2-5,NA,CASSSPAEGQETQYF,TGCGCCAGCAGCTCGCCGGCGGAGGGTCAAGAGACCCAGTACTTC
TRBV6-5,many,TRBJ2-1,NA,CASSYAGSSNEQFF,TGTGCCAGCAGTTACGCTGGTAGCTCCAATGAGCAGTTCTTC
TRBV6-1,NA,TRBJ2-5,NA,CASSQVATLYQETQYF,TGTGCCAGCAGCCAAGTCGCCACGCTATACCAAGAGACCCAGTACTTC
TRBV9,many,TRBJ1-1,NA,CASSPPSRGLAEAFF,TGTGCCAGCAGCCCCCCGTCCCGGGGATTGGCTGAAGCTTTCTTT
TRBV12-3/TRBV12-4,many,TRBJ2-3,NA,CASRLAAAVTQYF,TGTGCCAGCAGATTAGCGGCGGCGGTTACGCAGTATTTT
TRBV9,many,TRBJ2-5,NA,CASSVGGATQETQYF,TGTGCCAGCAGCGTAGGTGGAGCTACCCAAGAGACCCAGTACTTC
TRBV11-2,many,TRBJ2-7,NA,CASSLVGGNEQYF,TGTGCCAGCAGCTTAGTGGGAGGAAACGAGCAGTACTTC
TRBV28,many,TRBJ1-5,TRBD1,CASLKTGRGQPQHF,TGTGCCAGCCTTAAGACAGGGAGAGGTCAGCCCCAGCATTTT
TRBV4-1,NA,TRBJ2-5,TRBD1,CARSPGLLQGAWVETQYF,TGTGCCAGGAGCCCCGGGTTGCTTCAGGGGGCATGGGTAGAGACCCAGTACTTC